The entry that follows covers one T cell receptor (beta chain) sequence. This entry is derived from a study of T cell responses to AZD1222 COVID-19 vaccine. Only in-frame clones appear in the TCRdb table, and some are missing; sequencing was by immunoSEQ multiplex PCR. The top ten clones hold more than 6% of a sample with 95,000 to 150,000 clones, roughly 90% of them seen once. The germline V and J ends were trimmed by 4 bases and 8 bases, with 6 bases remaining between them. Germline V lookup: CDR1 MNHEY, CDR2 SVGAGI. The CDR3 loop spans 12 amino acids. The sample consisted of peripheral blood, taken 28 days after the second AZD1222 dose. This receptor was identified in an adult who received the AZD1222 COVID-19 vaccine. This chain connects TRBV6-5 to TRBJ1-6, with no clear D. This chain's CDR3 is CASSSSYSPLHF. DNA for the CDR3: TGTGCCAGCAGTTCCAGCTATTCACCCCTCCACTTT.